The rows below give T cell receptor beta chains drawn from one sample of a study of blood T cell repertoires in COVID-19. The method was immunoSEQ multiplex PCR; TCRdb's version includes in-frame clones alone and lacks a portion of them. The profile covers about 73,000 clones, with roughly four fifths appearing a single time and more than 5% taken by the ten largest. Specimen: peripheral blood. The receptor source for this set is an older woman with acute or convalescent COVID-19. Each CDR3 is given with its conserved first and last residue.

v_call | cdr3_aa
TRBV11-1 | CASSRRDFSTDTQYF
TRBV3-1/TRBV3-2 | CASSLRTSGELFF
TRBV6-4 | CASSDLAGTVRFYGYTF
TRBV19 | CASRWGGNSNQPQHF
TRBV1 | CTSGTSGAFTDTQYF
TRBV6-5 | CASSRQTNYGYTF
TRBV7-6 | CASSSYPGVSGELFF
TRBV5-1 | CASSSQGESGELFF
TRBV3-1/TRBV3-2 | CASSQGHLGADTQYF
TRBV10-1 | CATSGTTNSPLHF
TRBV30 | CAWSVKRGWTYNEQFF
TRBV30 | CAWGGGGAAEAFF
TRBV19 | CASSQGSGELFF
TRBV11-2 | CASSLDLFSTDTQYF
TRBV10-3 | CATRLAGPDTQYF
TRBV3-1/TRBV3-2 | CASSQRRGPTRDEQYF
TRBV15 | CATSREDRDQSPLHF
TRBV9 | CASSPRRGSGNTIYF
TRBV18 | CASSPTREGYTF
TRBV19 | CASTETGLNTEAFF
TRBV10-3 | CAIRKTGEDQPQHF
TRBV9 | CASSETGARGEKLFF
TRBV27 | CASSLVGAVGNQPQHF
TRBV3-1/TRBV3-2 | CASSQDWGVRAFF
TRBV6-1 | CASSENRNTEAFF
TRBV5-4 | CASSSPGGPVNEQFF
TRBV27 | CANTNPVRLAGHFYEQYF
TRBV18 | CASSSTDTSTDTQYF
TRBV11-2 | CASSPVLGGTSSYNEQFF
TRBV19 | CASNSGSTNYGYTF
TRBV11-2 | CASSGGQGSHTEAFF
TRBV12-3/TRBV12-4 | CASSPLRGGEAFF
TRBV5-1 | CARTGTLPTNEKLFF
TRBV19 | CASSPGGQGGSEAFF
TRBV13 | CASSLGPGSDQPQHF
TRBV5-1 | CASSIGQGAYEQYF
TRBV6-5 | CASNPTRATNEKLFF
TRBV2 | CASSEGIGRDYLNYGYTF
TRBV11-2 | CASSLGTGPEKLFF
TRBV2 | CASEDSGDTEAFF
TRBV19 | CASSMRTGDGNSPLHF
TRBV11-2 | CASSYLGTSVSDTQYF
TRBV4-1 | CASSQDTQGAANEKLFF
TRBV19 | CASSMPTDRPNSPLHF
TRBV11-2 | CASSLGGHGTGELFF